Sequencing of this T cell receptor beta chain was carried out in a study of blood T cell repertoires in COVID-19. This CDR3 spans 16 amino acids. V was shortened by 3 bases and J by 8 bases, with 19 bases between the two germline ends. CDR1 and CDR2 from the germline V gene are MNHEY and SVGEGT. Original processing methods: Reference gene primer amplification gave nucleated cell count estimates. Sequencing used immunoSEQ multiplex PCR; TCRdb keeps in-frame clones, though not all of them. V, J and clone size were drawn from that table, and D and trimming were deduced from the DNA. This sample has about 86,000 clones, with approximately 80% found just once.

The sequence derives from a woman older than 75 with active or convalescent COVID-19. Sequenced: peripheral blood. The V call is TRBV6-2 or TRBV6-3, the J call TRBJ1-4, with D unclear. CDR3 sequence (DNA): TGTGCCAGCAGTTATATCGCCGGCCGAGGATCGGAAAAACTGTTTTTT. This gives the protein CASSYIAGRGSEKLFF.